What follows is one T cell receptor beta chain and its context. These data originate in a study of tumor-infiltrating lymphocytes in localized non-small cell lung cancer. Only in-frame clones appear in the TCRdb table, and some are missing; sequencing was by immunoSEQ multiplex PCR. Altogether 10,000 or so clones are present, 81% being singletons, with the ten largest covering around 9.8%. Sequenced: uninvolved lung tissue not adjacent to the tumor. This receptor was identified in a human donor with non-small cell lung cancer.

CDR3 in amino acids: CSLRTGLDEKLFF. DNA of the CDR3: TGCAGCCTGCGGACAGGGCTGGATGAAAAACTGTTTTTT. V is TRBV29-1 and J is TRBJ1-4, with 8 bases matching TRBD1. The V segment lost 8 bases and the J segment 6 bases; nucleotides outside the gene matches: 8. The CDR3 has 13 amino acids. Germline V gene sequence: CDR1 SQVTM, CDR2 ANQGSEA.